These T cell receptor beta chains were read from a single sample in a study of identifying expanded T cells in peripheral blood. Sequencing was performed with immunoSEQ multiplex PCR; in TCRdb, only in-frame clones are kept and a portion is missing. Here the sample spans tens of thousands of clones, around 83% being singletons. Source material: blood. These receptors all stem from a person between 18 and 70 years old in good health. Both conserved end residues are part of each CDR3. A D gene is named only where the DNA matches it firmly. The size entry is marked missing in some rows and otherwise reads once, few, many or a size class.

clone size,D gene,V gene,J gene,CDR3 protein,CDR3 DNA
-,-,TRBV7-6,TRBJ2-2,CASSPSAANTGELFF,TGTGCCAGCAGCCCCTCAGCAGCGAACACCGGGGAGCTGTTTTTT
once,-,TRBV2,TRBJ1-3,CASSEDRVIAGNTIYF,TGTGCCAGCAGTGAAGACAGGGTGATTGCTGGAAACACCATATATTTT
-,TRBD2,TRBV18,TRBJ2-1,CASSRPGLAQGSSYNEQFF,TGTGCCAGCTCACGCCCGGGACTAGCCCAGGGGAGCTCCTACAATGAGCAGTTCTTC
-,-,TRBV6-5,TRBJ2-2,CASSYSVEEVTGELFF,TGTGCCAGCAGTTACTCTGTCGAGGAGGTCACCGGGGAGCTGTTTTTT
-,-,TRBV28,TRBJ1-3,CASTPAGPSTSPSYF,TGTGCCAGCACCCCCGCCGGGCCTTCCACTTCGCCTTCCTATTTT
-,TRBD1,TRBV5-4,TRBJ1-1,CATSGTGGVEAFF,TGTGCCACCTCAGGGACAGGAGGGGTTGAAGCTTTCTTT
-,-,TRBV6-1,TRBJ2-1,CASSEARQARGDEQFF,TGTGCCAGCAGTGAAGCTCGGCAGGCCCGTGGGGATGAGCAGTTCTTC
-,TRBD2,TRBV9,TRBJ2-5,CASSPRAGAQETQYF,TGTGCCAGCAGCCCCCGAGCGGGGGCTCAGGAGACCCAGTACTTC
-,-,TRBV28,TRBJ1-6,CASRPPTGAHNSPLHF,TGTGCCAGCAGACCTCCTACAGGCGCACATAATTCACCCCTCCACTTT
-,-,TRBV4-1,TRBJ1-4,CASSQVLLNEKLFF,TGCGCCAGCAGCCAAGTGCTGCTCAATGAAAAACTGTTTTTT
-,TRBD2,TRBV30,TRBJ2-3,CAWSGGQRGARDTQYF,TGTGCCTGGAGTGGCGGGCAGCGGGGGGCTAGAGATACGCAGTATTTT
-,-,TRBV18,TRBJ1-1,CASSATGSTEAFF,TGTGCCAGCTCGGCAACCGGGAGCACTGAAGCTTTCTTT
-,-,TRBV5-1,TRBJ2-1,CASSFDNEQFF,TGCGCCAGCAGCTTCGACAATGAGCAGTTCTTC
-,TRBD1,TRBV29-1,TRBJ1-2,CSAFGTEGGYTF,TGCAGCGCCTTCGGGACAGAGGGAGGCTACACCTTC
-,-,TRBV29-1,TRBJ2-4,CSVDTSPRTAKNIQYF,TGCAGCGTTGATACCTCCCCTAGAACAGCCAAAAACATTCAGTACTTC
-,TRBD2,TRBV7-8,TRBJ2-4,CASSTHGTSEYIQYF,TGTGCCAGCAGCACCCACGGGACTAGCGAGTACATTCAGTACTTC
-,TRBD2,TRBV27,TRBJ2-7,CASQSGVSSYEQYF,TGTGCCAGCCAAAGCGGGGTTAGCTCCTACGAGCAGTACTTC
-,TRBD1,TRBV18,TRBJ2-7,CASSPVGQDGYEQYF,TGTGCCAGCTCACCAGTGGGACAGGACGGCTACGAGCAGTACTTC
-,-,TRBV27,TRBJ2-3,CASSLSVQASTDTQYF,TGTGCCAGCAGTTTATCGGTACAGGCAAGCACAGATACGCAGTATTTT
-,-,TRBV12-5,TRBJ2-3,CASAGGGRTDTQYF,TGTGCTAGTGCCGGAGGGGGACGTACAGATACGCAGTATTTT
once,-,TRBV7-9,TRBJ2-5,CASSLRSQETQYF,TGTGCCAGCAGCTTACGGTCCCAAGAGACCCAGTACTTC
few,TRBD1,TRBV30,TRBJ1-1,CAWSATGGTEAFF,TGTGCCTGGAGTGCTACAGGGGGTACTGAAGCTTTCTTT
-,-,TRBV7-2,TRBJ1-2,CASSLDPPGIGYGYTF,TGTGCCAGCAGCTTAGACCCCCCAGGGATCGGCTATGGCTACACCTTC
-,-,TRBV2,TRBJ1-2,CASSDRSMGRPAF,TGTGCCAGCAGTGATCGTTCCATGGGGCGCCCGGCCTTC
-,-,TRBV30,TRBJ1-1,CAWRHVNTEAFF,TGTGCCTGGAGGCATGTTAACACTGAAGCTTTCTTT
-,TRBD1,TRBV2,TRBJ1-2,CASSDPRQGGWEGYTF,TGTGCCAGCAGTGATCCCCGACAGGGAGGGTGGGAAGGCTACACCTTC
-,-,TRBV11-3,TRBJ2-7,CASGFTAYEQYF,TGTGCCAGCGGCTTTACGGCCTACGAGCAGTACTTC